This record covers a single T cell receptor beta chain. Its antigen is still unknown. This CDR3 is 16 amino acids long. The germline V gene has CDR1 MNHNY and CDR2 SVGAGI (reference sequence). The V segment lost 0 bases and the J segment 3 bases; nucleotides outside the gene matches: 5. This sample was included in a study of cytomegalovirus exposure and HLA in healthy donors. Overall study: An earlier analysis identified 117 million unique TCR beta sequences in about 180 million T cells. The Caucasian-associated ancestry cluster held around four fifths of approximately 400 genotyped donors.

Study outcomes and limitations: The authors later found TCR association rates varying by HLA locus, with DRB1 most and HLA-C fewest.

PCR employed 60 Vbeta and 13 Jbeta primers. In the authors' workflow: The authors later counted 75 million to 90 million unique TCR beta chains, 9.5 million to 13 million of them shared. Here immunoSEQ multiplex PCR was the method, and the copy in TCRdb shows in-frame clones only, minus some. D and trimming come from the DNA, and the V and J calls and clone size come from that table. The repertoire holds about 130,000 clones, with approximately 71% as singletons. The clonotype was recovered from a woman aged 50 to 60 in good health and CMV-seronegative. The chain carries TRBV6-6 and TRBJ2-7; TRBD1 matches at 10 bases. Sequencing was performed on PBMCs. CDR3 nucleotide sequence: TGTGCCAGCAGTTACTCGACCCGGGACAGGGGCTACGAGCAGTACTTC. It yields the protein CASSYSTRDRGYEQYF.